Included here is one T cell receptor beta chain sequence, with context. Antigen: not known. Trimming removed 0 bases from V and 2 bases from J, with 14 bases in between. Germline CDR1 is MNHEY and CDR2 is SVGAGI. The CDR3 is made up of 16 amino acids. These data belong to a study of T cells in Graves' hyperthyroidism and ophthalmopathy. Notes on the study in general: Most expanded thyroid clonotypes above 0.001 recurred in blood. Ophthalmopathy was told apart from stable hyperthyroidism by a 13 V-J model.

The investigators amplified TCR beta CDR3 regions from RNA transcripts. Researchers ran a first-round RT-PCR on the TCR CDR3 using the HTBI primer set. TCRdb re-analysed the multiplex PCR reads in MiXCR, keeping a single row per CDR3 protein. The table has hundreds of thousands of distinct CDR3 sequences, more than 15% seen once. Inclusion characteristics of ophthalmopathy patients comprised a Clinical Activity Score of at least 3, a NOSPECS grade of at least 4, and duration under 3 months. Reasons for excluding patients were uncontrolled infection, other autoimmune disease, pregnancy or lactation. The TCR comes from a middle-aged woman with Graves' ophthalmopathy. The J gene is TRBJ2-7, the V gene TRBV6-5; D remains ambiguous. The specimen was blood. In nucleotides, the CDR3 is TGTGCCAGCAGTTACTCGGGAATAGCCGATCCCTACGAGCAGTACTTC. Amino acids: CASSYSGIADPYEQYF.